The source of this TCR beta chain is a study of Tregs in tolerant kidney transplant recipients. TCRdb's table, derived via immunoSEQ multiplex PCR, lists solely in-frame clones and lacks some. The table for this sample gives tens of thousands of clones. CDR3 size: 17 residues. The J segment lost 5 bases and the V segment lost 0 bases, leaving 10 bases of the junction unmatched. Germline CDR1 reads DFQATT; CDR2 reads SNEGSKA (reference sequence). Study outcomes and limitations: Antigen-driven expansion was suggested because donor-specific Tregs expanded more than all Tregs in tolerant patients.

CD4+CD25+CD127- Tregs, CD4+CD25- non-Tregs, CD4 and CD8 cells were sorted. Points on this clone: As yet, its antigen is unknown. The read terminates 3 residues before the CDR3 end, so the remaining end is supplied by the germline J gene.

The sample consisted of CD4+ T cells from blood, taken before the transplant. The V and J genes are TRBV20-1 and TRBJ1-6; 7 positions match TRBD1. This TCR was sampled from a human donor who received a combined kidney and bone marrow transplant. The sequenced CDR3 bases are TGCAGTGCTAGAGATGGGACAGTGGGCCCTAATAATTCACCC. Translated: CSARDGTVGPNNSP. The whole CDR3 sequence is CSARDGTVGPNNSPLHF.